This T cell receptor beta chain was captured by sequencing in a study of beta chain features in type 1 diabetes. Notes on the study in general: The influence of HLA type on TCRB rearrangement stayed undetermined. Shorter TCRB CDR3s, moderately but significantly so, were found in Type 1 diabetes patients in all four CD4+ subsets.

The germline V gene has CDR1 SGHRS and CDR2 YFSETQ. The CDR3 contains 18 residues. The V gene end was trimmed by 4 bases and the J gene end by 7 bases; junction bases not matched to a gene: 15. Investigators reverse transcribed all isolated RNA, so they sequenced expressed TCRB transcripts. Here immunoSEQ multiplex PCR was the method, and the copy in TCRdb shows in-frame clones only, minus some. The sample shows 810,000 or so clones, roughly 16% of them seen only once. This clone has a handful of counts. What it recognizes is unknown. Material for sequencing was naive CD4+ T cells from blood. The origin of this receptor is a young woman in good health. The V and J genes are TRBV5-1 and TRBJ2-1, with 12 bases matching TRBD2. CDR3 DNA sequence: TGCGCCAGCAGCCCCTGGACTAGCGGGGCCACGCGGAAGAATGAGCAGTTCTTC. Protein sequence: CASSPWTSGATRKNEQFF.